The next 15 T cell receptor beta chains were all read from a single sample in a study of vaccination and CD4 T cells after COVID-19. Specified treatment: approximately 11-day PBMC culture with coronavirus spike peptide pools or control peptides (ViraFEST assay). Their antigens remain unidentified. Oncomine TCR Beta short-read sequencing was applied to DNA from cultured CD4+ T cells. TCRdb used MiXCR to reprocess the PCR reads, holding one entry per CDR3 protein. The data hold 1,500 to 2,000 distinct CDR3 sequences, with under 55% observed a single time. The sequenced sample was CD4+ T cells from blood, cultured in vitro, obtained after SARS-CoV-2 vaccination. The receptors shown here come from a human donor who had recovered from COVID-19.

The chain employs TRBV6-2 or TRBV6-3 and TRBJ2-7; a weak D match, TRBD2 (6 bases). The CDR3 is made up of 14 amino acids. V lost 10 bases to trimming and J lost 4 bases, with 20 bases between them. CDR1 MNHEY and CDR2 SVGEGT come from the germline V gene. CDR3 protein: CATKPGLSVYEQYF. CDR3 sequence (DNA): TGTGCCACAAAACCGGGACTGTCCGTGTACGAGCAGTACTTC.

This chain joins TRBV20-1 and TRBJ2-3, with 7 bases fitting TRBD2. The CDR3 has 16 amino acids. In germline, CDR1 is DFQATT, CDR2 SNEGSKA (reference sequence). With 6 bases clipped from V and 7 bases from J, the junction kept 19 bases outside the gene matches. The CDR3 reads CSAMGGVGTLLYTQYF. Written as DNA, the CDR3 is TGCAGTGCCATGGGGGGGGTTGGGACTTTGCTCTATACGCAGTATTTT.

The chain couples TRBV20-1 to TRBJ1-1; 12 nucleotides align to TRBD1. The CDR3 totals 13 residues. Trimming cost V 7 bases and J 5 bases; bases outside gene matches: 5. CDR1 is DFQATT, CDR2 SNEGSKA, per germline (reference sequence). The CDR3 protein is CSVGQGARTEAFF. The CDR3 region has the DNA TGCAGTGTGGGACAGGGGGCGAGGACTGAAGCTTTCTTT.

The rearrangement joins TRBV28 to TRBJ2-2, with a tentative D call TRBD1 (6 bases). CDR3 length equals 20 residues. Between the trimmed V and J ends, which lost 6 bases and 1 base, there was a span of 27 bases. Germline V lookup: CDR1 MDHEN, CDR2 SYDVKM. CDR3 nucleotide sequence: TGTGCCAGCAGCTCATCCGGGACACCACCATGGGGTATGAACACCGGGGAGCTGTTTTTT. Protein sequence: CASSSSGTPPWGMNTGELFF. The entire variable domain, with the rest obtained from reference TRBV28 and TRBJ2-2, is as follows: DVKVTQSSRYLVKRTGEKVFLECVQDMDHENMFWYRQDPGLGLRLIYFSYDVKMKEKGDIPEGYSVSREKKERFSLILESASTNQTSMYLCASSSSGTPPWGMNTGELFFGEGSRLTVL.

The chain uses TRBV20-1 and TRBJ2-7; maybe TRBD1 (6 bases). This CDR3 contains 14 residues. Trimming stripped 6 bases from V and 0 bases from J, with 15 bases between. The germline gives CDR1 DFQATT, CDR2 SNEGSKA (reference sequence). The DNA for the CDR3 is TGCAGTGCCTACGACAGGATGCCCTCCTACGAGCAGTACTTC. This encodes CSAYDRMPSYEQYF.

The rearrangement uses TRBV12-3 or TRBV12-4 and TRBJ1-1; D is undetermined. This CDR3 region has 12 residues. V was shortened by 6 bases and J by 5 bases, with 10 bases between the two germline ends. CDR3 region: CASRGRGTEAFF. DNA of the CDR3: TGTGCCAGCAGGGGGAGAGGGACTGAAGCTTTCTTT.

The chain links TRBV6-2 or TRBV6-3 to TRBJ1-1; D remains ambiguous. V lost 0 bases and J lost 5, with 16 bases in between. The germline gives CDR1 MNHEY, CDR2 SVGEGT. The CDR3 consists of 16 residues. The CDR3, as DNA: TGTGCCAGCAGTTACTCGAAGGGCGCGGAGCCAACTGAAGCTTTCTTT. Translated: CASSYSKGAEPTEAFF.

This clonotype is medium-sized by share. The rearrangement joins TRBV4-3 to TRBJ2-7, with D hard to call. CDR1 and CDR2 from the germline V gene are LGHNA and YSLEER. CDR3 size: 14 residues. The V end was cut by 0 bases, the J end by 3 bases, with 9 bases between. The CDR3 nucleotides read TGCGCCAGCAGCCAAGATTTAGGGAACTACGAGCAGTACTTC. Its translation is CASSQDLGNYEQYF.

This chain links TRBV20-1 with TRBJ1-1; D call uncertain. Germline-derived CDR1 and CDR2 are DFQATT and SNEGSKA (reference sequence). The CDR3 length is 12 residues. Trimming left V 1 base short and J 0 bases short, with 3 bases between. The CDR3 loop reads CSARAVNTEAFF. The CDR3 DNA sequence: TGCAGTGCTAGAGCCGTGAACACTGAAGCTTTCTTT.

The chain couples TRBV27 to TRBJ2-1, with D perhaps assigned TRBD1 or TRBD2 (6 bases each). The germline V gene has CDR1 MNHEY and CDR2 SMNVEV (reference sequence). With 7 bases removed from V and 5 bases from J, the gap between germline ends came to 15 bases. The CDR3 runs to 14 residues. As DNA, the CDR3 is TGTGCCAGCACGCCTTTAGGGGGGAACAATGAGCAGTTCTTC. Translated: CASTPLGGNNEQFF.

This chain uses TRBV7-2 with TRBJ2-7; 14 positions agree with TRBD2. The CDR3 contains 18 residues. Trimming cost V 1 base and J 4 bases; bases outside gene matches: 9. Germline CDR1 and CDR2: SGHTA and FQGNSA. The CDR3 loop is CASSLGTSGRRLGYEQYF. CDR3 DNA: TGTGCCAGCAGCTTAGGGACTAGCGGGAGGAGGCTCGGGTACGAGCAGTACTTC.

The chain recombines TRBV10-1 with TRBJ2-7; 8 bases match TRBD1. J lost 4 bases, V lost 3 bases, and 8 bases had no gene match. The CDR3 loop spans 15 amino acids. CDR1 is WNHNN, CDR2 SYGVQD, per germline (reference sequence). CDR3 DNA: TGCGCCAGCAGTGACCCCGGACAGGGTATATACGAGCAGTACTTC. Its translation: CASSDPGQGIYEQYF.

This chain uses TRBV6-4 with TRBJ2-7; D is undetermined. Germline loops: CDR1 MRHNA, CDR2 SNTAGT. V lost 1 base and J 3 bases, leaving 13 bases between the germline ends. This CDR3 region has 15 residues. The CDR3 here is CASSDWLDLHYEQYF. The CDR3 bases are TGTGCCAGCAGTGACTGGCTAGACCTCCACTACGAGCAGTACTTC.

This chain connects TRBV2 to TRBJ1-2; D not certain. Germline V gene sequence: CDR1 SNHLY, CDR2 FYNNEI. The CDR3 is 13 residues long. V was trimmed by 5 bases and J by 3 bases, leaving 10 bases between them. Here the CDR3 reads CASSPAPDYGYTF. The CDR3 nucleotides are TGTGCCAGCAGTCCTGCCCCAGACTATGGCTACACCTTC.

The chain has TRBV7-2 and TRBJ1-5; D is ambiguous. CDR1 and CDR2 (germline): SGHTA, FQGNSA. The CDR3 spans 12 residues. Trimming cost V 2 bases and J 8 bases, with 7 bases left between them. CDR3 sequence: CASSLSQEPQHF. Written as DNA, the CDR3 is TGTGCCAGCAGCTTAAGCCAGGAGCCCCAGCATTTT. Together with reference TRBV7-2 and TRBJ1-5, the CDR3 gives the full variable domain: GAGVSQSPSNKVTEKGKDVELRCDPISGHTALYWYRQSLGQGLEFLIYFQGNSAPDKSGLPSDRFSAERTGGSVSTLTIQRTQQEDSAVYLCASSLSQEPQHFGDGTRLSIL.